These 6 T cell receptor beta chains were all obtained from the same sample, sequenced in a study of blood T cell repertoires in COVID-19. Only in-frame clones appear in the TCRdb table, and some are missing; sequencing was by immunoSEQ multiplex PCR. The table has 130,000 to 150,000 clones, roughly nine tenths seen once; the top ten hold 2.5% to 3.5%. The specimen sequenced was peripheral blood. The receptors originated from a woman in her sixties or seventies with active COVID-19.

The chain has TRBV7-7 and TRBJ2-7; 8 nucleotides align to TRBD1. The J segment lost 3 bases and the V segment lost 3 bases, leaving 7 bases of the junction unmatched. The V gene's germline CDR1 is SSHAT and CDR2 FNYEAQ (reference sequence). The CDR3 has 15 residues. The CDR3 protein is CASSFGQGTHYEQYF. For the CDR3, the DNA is TGTGCCAGCAGCTTTGGACAGGGTACCCACTACGAGCAGTACTTC.

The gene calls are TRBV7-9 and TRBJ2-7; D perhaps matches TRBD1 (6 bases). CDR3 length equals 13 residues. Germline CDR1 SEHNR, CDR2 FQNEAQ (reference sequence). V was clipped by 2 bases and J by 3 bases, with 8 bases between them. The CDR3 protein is CASSLRDNYEQYF. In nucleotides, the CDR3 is TGTGCCAGCAGCTTAAGGGACAACTACGAGCAGTACTTC.

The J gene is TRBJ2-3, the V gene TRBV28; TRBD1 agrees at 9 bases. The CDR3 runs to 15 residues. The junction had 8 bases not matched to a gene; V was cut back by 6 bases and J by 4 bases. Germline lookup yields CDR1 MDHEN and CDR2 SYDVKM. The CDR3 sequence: CASRPGQGLPDTQYF. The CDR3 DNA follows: TGTGCCAGCAGGCCGGGACAGGGATTACCAGATACGCAGTATTTT.

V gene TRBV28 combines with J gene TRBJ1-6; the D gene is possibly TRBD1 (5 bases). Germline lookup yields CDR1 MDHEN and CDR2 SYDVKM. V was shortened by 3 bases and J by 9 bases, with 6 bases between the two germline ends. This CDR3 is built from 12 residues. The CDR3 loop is CASSLGGSPLHF. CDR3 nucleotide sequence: TGTGCCAGCAGTTTGGGGGGTTCACCCCTCCACTTT.

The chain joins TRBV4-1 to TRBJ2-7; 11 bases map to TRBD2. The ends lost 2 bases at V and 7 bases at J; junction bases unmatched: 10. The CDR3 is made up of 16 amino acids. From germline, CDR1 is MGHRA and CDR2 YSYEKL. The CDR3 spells CASSQPTSGGRMEQYF. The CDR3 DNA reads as TGCGCCAGCAGCCAACCTACTAGCGGGGGTAGAATGGAGCAGTACTTC.

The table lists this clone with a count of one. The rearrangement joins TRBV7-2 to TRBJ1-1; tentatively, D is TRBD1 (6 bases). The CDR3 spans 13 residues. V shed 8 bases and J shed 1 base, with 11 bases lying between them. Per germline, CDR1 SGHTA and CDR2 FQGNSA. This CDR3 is CASGPDRNTEAFF. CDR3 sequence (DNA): TGTGCCAGCGGCCCGGACAGGAACACTGAAGCTTTCTTT.